This entry describes one T cell receptor beta chain. The antigen is not known. These data come from a study of cytomegalovirus exposure and HLA in healthy donors. Overall study findings and caveats: A few chains tied to CMV proved CMV antigen-specific in vitro.

Primers included in the PCR were 60 Vbeta and 13 Jbeta primers. TCRdb's table, derived via immunoSEQ multiplex PCR, lists solely in-frame clones and lacks some. The data show 150,000 to 200,000 clones, around 86% seen once. The CDR3 spans 13 residues. Unmatched junction bases numbered 5, after V lost 4 bases and J lost 7 bases. In germline, CDR1 is SGHVS, CDR2 FNYEAQ. Input material: PBMCs. The receptor's source is a man aged 50 or older in good health and CMV-seropositive. The genes are TRBV7-6 and TRBJ2-7, with TRBD2 matching 9 bases. The CDR3 loop is CASSSSSGDEQYF. The CDR3 DNA reads as TGTGCCAGCAGCTCGTCTAGCGGGGATGAGCAGTACTTC.